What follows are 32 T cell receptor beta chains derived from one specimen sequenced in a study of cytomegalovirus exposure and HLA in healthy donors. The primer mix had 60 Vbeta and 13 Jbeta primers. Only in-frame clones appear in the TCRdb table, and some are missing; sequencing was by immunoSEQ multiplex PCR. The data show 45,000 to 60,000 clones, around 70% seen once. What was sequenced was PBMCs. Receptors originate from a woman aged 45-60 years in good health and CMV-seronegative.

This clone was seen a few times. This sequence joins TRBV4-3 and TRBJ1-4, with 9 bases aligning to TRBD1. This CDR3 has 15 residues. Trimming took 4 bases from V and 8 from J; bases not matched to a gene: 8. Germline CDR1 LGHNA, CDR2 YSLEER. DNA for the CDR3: TGCGCCAGCAGCCCACGGACAGGGGAGCGAGAAAAACTGTTTTTT. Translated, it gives CASSPRTGEREKLFF.

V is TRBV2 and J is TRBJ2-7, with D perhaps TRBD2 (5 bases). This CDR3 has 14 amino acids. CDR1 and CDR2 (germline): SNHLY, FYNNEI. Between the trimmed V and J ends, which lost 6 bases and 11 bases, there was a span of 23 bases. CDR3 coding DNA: TGTGCCAGCAGAGATGGGGTATTACGCGGGTTGGAGTACTTC. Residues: CASRDGVLRGLEYF.

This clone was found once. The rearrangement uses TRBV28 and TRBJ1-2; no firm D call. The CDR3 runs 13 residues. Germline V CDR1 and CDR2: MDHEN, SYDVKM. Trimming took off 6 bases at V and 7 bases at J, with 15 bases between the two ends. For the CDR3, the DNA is TGTGCCAGCAGCTCTAGACCGACTTCTGGCTACACCTTC. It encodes CASSSRPTSGYTF.

CDR3 in DNA: TGTGCCAGCAGCACCGGGGGACAGGGTAACTATGGCTACACCTTC. As protein: CASSTGGQGNYGYTF. V gene TRBV9 combines with J gene TRBJ1-2; 9 nucleotides match TRBD1. The V and J ends lost 4 bases and 1 base, in that order; junction bases with no gene match: 5. The CDR3 sequence is 15 residues long. CDR1 SGDLS and CDR2 YYNGEE come from the germline V gene.

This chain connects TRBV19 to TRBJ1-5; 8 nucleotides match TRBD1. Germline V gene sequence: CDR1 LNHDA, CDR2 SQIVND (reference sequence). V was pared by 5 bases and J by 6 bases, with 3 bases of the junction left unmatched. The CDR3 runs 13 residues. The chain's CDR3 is CASSGTGGQPQHF. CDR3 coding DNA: TGTGCCAGTAGTGGAACAGGGGGTCAGCCCCAGCATTTT.

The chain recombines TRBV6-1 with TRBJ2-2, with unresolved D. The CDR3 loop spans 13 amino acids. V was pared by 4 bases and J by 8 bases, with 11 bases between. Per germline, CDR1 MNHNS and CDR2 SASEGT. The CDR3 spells CASSGPLGGELFF. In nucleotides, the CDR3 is TGTGCCAGCAGTGGACCCCTAGGTGGGGAGCTGTTTTTT.

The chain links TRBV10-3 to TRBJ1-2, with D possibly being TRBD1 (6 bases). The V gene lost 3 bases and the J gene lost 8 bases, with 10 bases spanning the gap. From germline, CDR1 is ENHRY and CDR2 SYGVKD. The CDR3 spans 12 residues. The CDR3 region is CAISEPDRGYTF. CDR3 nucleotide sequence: TGTGCCATCAGTGAACCCGACAGGGGCTACACCTTC.

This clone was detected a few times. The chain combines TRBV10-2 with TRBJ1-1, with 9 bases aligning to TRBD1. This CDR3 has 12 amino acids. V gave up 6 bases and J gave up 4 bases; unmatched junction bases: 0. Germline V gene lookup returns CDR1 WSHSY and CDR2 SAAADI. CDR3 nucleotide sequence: TGCGCCAGCAGGACAGGGGGCACTGAAGCTTTCTTT. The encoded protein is CASRTGGTEAFF.

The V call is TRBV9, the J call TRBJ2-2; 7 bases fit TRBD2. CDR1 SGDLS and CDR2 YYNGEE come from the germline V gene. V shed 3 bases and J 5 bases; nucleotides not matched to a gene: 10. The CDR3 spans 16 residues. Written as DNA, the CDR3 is TGTGCCAGCAGCGCCCCGGGGGGAACAACGACCGGGGAGCTGTTTTTT. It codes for CASSAPGGTTTGELFF.

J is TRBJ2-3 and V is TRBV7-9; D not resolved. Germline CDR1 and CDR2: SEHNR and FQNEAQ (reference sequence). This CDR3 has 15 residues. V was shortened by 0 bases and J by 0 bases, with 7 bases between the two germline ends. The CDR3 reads CASSLAYSSTDTQYF. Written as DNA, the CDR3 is TGTGCCAGCAGCTTAGCGTATTCTAGCACAGATACGCAGTATTTT.

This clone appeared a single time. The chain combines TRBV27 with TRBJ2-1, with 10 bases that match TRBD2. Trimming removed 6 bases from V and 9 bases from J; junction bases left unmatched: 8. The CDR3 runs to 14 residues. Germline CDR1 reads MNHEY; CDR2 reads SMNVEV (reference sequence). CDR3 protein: CASRGSGGAGEQFF. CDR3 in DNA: TGTGCCAGCAGGGGAAGCGGGGGGGCCGGTGAGCAGTTCTTC.

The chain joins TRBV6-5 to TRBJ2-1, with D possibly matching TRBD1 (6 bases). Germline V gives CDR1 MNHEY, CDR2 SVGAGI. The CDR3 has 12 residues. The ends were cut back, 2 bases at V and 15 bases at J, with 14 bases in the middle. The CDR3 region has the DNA TGTGCCAGCAGTTACGGTGGGGGCCACCGGTTCTTC. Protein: CASSYGGGHRFF.

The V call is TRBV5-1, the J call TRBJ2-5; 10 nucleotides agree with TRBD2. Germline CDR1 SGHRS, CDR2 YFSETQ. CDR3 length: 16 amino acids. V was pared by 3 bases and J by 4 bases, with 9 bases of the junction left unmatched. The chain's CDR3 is CASSWAAGGGIETQYF. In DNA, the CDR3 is TGCGCCAGCAGCTGGGCAGCGGGAGGGGGTATAGAGACCCAGTACTTC.

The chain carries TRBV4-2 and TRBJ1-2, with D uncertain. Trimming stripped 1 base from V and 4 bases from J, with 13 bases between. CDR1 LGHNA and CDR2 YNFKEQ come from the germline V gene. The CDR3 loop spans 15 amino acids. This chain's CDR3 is CASSQGGAAGYGYTF. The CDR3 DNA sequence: TGTGCCAGCAGCCAAGGTGGAGCCGCCGGCTATGGCTACACCTTC.

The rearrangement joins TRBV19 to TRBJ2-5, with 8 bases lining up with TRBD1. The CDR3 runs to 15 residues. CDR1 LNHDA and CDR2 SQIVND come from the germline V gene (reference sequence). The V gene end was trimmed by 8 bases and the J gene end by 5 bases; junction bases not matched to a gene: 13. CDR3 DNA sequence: TGTGCCAGTCGCCATAGACAGGGGCAGCGGGAGACCCAGTACTTC. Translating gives CASRHRQGQRETQYF.

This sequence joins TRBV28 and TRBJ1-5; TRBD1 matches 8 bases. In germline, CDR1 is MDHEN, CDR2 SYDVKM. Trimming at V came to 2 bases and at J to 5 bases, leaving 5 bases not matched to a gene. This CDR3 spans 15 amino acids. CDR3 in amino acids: CASSLAQGVHQPQHF. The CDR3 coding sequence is TGTGCCAGCAGTTTAGCACAGGGGGTCCATCAGCCCCAGCATTTT.

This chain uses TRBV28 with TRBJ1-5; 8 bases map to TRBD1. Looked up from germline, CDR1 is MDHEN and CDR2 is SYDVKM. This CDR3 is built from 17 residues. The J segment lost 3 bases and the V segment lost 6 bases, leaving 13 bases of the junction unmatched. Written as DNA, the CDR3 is TGTGCCAGCAGCCGAGGTGGACAGGGCCCCATCAATCAGCCCCAGCATTTT. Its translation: CASSRGGQGPINQPQHF.

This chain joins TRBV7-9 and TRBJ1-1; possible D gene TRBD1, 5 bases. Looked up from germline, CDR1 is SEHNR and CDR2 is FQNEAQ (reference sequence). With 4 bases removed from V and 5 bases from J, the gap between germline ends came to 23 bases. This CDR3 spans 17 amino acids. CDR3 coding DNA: TGTGCCAGCAGCTCGACATGGACCCAACAGGAGGGTACTGAAGCTTTCTTT. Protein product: CASSSTWTQQEGTEAFF.

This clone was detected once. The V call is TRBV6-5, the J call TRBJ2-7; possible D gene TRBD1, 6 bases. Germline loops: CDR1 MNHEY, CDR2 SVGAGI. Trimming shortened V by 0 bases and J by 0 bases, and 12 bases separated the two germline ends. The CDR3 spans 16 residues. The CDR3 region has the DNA TGTGCCAGCAGTTACTCCCCCCAGGGGATCTCCTACGAGCAGTACTTC. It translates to CASSYSPQGISYEQYF.

The CDR3 sequence is CSISGRVPQETQYF. The CDR3 coding sequence is TGCAGCATAAGCGGGAGAGTTCCGCAAGAGACCCAGTACTTC. The genes are TRBV29-1 and TRBJ2-5; TRBD2 matches 8 bases. Germline V gene sequence: CDR1 SQVTM, CDR2 ANQGSEA. CDR3 length: 14 residues. The junction had 10 bases not matched to a gene; V was cut back by 8 bases and J by 2 bases.

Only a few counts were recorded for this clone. The CDR3 DNA reads TGTGCCAGCAGCGTAGCTGGGGGGAGCAGCACAGATACGCAGTATTTT. It translates to CASSVAGGSSTDTQYF. This rearrangement joins TRBV9 to TRBJ2-3, with D possibly being TRBD2 (6 bases). Germline V lookup: CDR1 SGDLS, CDR2 YYNGEE. V was pared by 0 bases and J by 0 bases, with 11 bases between. This CDR3 has 16 residues.

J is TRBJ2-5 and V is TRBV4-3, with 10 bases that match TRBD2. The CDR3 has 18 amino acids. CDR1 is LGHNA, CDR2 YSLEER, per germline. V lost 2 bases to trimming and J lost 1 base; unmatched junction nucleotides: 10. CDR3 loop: CASSQSNQRGGPQETQYF. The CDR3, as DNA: TGCGCCAGCAGCCAATCCAACCAGCGGGGGGGCCCCCAAGAGACCCAGTACTTC.

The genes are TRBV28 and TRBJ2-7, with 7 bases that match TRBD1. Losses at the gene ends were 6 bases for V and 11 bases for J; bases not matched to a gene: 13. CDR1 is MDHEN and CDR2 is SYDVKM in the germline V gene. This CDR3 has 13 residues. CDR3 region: CASSSNTGAREYF. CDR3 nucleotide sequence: TGTGCCAGCAGCTCAAACACAGGGGCCAGGGAGTACTTC.

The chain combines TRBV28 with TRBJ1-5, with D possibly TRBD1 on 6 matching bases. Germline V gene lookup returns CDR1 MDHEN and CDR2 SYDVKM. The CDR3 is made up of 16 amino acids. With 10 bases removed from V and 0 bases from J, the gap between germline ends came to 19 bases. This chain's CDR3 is CATTRGGGYSNQPQHF. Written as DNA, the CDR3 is TGTGCCACCACCCGAGGGGGGGGCTATAGCAATCAGCCCCAGCATTTT.

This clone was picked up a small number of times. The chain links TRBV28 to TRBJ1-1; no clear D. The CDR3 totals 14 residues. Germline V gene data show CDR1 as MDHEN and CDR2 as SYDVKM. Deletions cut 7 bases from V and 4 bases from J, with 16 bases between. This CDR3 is CASTEEGKITEAFF. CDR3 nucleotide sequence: TGTGCCAGCACTGAGGAGGGAAAGATCACTGAAGCTTTCTTT. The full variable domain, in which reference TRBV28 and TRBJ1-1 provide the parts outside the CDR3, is DVKVTQSSRYLVKRTGEKVFLECVQDMDHENMFWYRQDPGLGLRLIYFSYDVKMKEKGDIPEGYSVSREKKERFSLILESASTNQTSMYLCASTEEGKITEAFFGQGTRLTVV.

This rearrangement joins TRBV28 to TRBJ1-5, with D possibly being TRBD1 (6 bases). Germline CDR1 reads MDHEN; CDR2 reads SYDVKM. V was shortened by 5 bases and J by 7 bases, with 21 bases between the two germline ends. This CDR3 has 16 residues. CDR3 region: CASSPSTGREGQPQHF. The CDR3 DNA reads TGTGCCAGCAGTCCGTCGACAGGTCGTGAGGGCCAGCCCCAGCATTTT.

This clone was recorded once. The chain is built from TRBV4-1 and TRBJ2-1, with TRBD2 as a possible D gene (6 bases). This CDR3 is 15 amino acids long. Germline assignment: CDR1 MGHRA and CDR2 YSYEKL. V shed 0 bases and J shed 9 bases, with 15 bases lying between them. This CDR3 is CASSQEPGVYSEQFF. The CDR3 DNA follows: TGCGCCAGCAGCCAAGAACCGGGGGTCTATAGTGAGCAGTTCTTC.

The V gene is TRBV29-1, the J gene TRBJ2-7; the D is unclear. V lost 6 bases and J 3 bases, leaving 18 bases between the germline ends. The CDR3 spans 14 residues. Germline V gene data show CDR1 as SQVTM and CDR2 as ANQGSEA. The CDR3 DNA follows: TGCAGCGTCACCGGGTCCGAAACCGGCTACGAGCAGTACTTC. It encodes CSVTGSETGYEQYF.

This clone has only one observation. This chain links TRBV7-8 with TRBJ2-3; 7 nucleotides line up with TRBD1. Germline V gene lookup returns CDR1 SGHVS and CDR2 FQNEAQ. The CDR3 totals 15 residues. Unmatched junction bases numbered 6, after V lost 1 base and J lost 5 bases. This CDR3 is CASSLERRGRDTQYF. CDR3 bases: TGTGCCAGCAGCTTAGAACGCAGGGGGAGAGATACGCAGTATTTT.

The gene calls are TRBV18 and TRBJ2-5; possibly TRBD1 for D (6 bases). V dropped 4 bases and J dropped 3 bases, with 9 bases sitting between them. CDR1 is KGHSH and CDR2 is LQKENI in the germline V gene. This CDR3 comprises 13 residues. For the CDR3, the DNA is TGTGCCAGCTCACAGCGGACAGAAGAGACCCAGTACTTC. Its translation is CASSQRTEETQYF.

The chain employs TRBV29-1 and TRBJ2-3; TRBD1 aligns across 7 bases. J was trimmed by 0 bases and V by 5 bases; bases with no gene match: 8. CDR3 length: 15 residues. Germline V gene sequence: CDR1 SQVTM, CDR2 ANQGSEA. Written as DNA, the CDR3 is TGCAGCGTTAACAGGGGATGGGAGAGCACAGATACGCAGTATTTT. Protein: CSVNRGWESTDTQYF.

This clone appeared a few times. CDR3 region: CASSEVRGRGGTNTEAFF. The CDR3 bases are TGTGCCAGCAGTGAAGTGAGGGGAAGGGGGGGCACGAACACTGAAGCTTTCTTT. This rearrangement joins TRBV6-1 to TRBJ1-1; perhaps TRBD1 as D (6 bases). CDR1 and CDR2 (germline): MNHNS, SASEGT. The V end was cut by 1 base, the J end by 1 base, with 19 bases between. This CDR3 has 18 amino acids.